The T cell receptor (beta chain) described here comes from a study of long-term antiretroviral therapy in people with HIV. Germline-derived CDR1 and CDR2 are LNHDA and SQIVND (reference sequence). V was trimmed by 3 bases and J by 7 bases, leaving 16 bases between them. The CDR3 covers 15 residues. The run of the v3.0 immunoSEQ assay was at survey level. The data were produced by immunoSEQ multiplex PCR, yet TCRdb's version contains in-frame clones alone and is incomplete. The repertoire holds about 20,000 clones, 75% to 85% seen once, with about 10% in the top ten. The sequence was obtained from a middle-aged woman with HIV. The gene calls are TRBV19 and TRBJ1-5; tentatively, D is TRBD1 (6 bases). The sample in question was unsorted PBMCs, obtained 0.2 years after starting antiretroviral therapy. The DNA of the CDR3 is TGTGCCAGTAGTATCATAAGGGGGTTCAACCAGCCCCAGCATTTT. Translation: CASSIIRGFNQPQHF.